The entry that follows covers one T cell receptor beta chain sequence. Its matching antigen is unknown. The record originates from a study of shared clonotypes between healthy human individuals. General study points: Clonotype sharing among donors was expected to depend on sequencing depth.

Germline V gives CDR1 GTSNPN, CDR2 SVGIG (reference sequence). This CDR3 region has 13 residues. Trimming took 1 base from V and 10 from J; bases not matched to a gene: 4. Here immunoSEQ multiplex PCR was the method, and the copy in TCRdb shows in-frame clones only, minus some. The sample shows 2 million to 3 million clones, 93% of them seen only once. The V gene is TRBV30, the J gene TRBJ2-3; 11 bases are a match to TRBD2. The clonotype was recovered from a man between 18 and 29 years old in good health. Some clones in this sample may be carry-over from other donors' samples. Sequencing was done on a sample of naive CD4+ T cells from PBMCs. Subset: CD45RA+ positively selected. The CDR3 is CAWSGLAGNSQYF. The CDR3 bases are TGTGCCTGGAGTGGACTAGCGGGGAACTCGCAGTATTTT.